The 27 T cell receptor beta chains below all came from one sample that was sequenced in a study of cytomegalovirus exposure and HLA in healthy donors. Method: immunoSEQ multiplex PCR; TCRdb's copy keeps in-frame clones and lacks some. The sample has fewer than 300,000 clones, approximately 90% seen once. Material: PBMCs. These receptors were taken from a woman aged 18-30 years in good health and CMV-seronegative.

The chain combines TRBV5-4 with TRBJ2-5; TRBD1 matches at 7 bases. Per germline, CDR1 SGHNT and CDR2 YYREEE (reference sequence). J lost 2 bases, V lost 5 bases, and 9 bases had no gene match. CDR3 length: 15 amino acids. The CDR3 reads CASSNTGTAQETQYF. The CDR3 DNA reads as TGTGCCAGCAGTAATACCGGGACAGCACAAGAGACCCAGTACTTC. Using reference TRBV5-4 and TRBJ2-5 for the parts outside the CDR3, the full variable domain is ETGVTQSPTHLIKTRGQQVTLRCSSQSGHNTVSWYQQALGQGPQFIFQYYREEENGRGNFPPRFSGLQFPNYSSELNVNALELDDSALYLCASSNTGTAQETQYFGPGTRLLVL.

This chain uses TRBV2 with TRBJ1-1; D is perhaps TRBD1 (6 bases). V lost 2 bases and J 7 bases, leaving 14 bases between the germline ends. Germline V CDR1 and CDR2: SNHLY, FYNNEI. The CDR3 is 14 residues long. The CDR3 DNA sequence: TGTGCCAGCAGTGAAACTGGGACACTAAATGAAGCTTTCTTT. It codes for CASSETGTLNEAFF.

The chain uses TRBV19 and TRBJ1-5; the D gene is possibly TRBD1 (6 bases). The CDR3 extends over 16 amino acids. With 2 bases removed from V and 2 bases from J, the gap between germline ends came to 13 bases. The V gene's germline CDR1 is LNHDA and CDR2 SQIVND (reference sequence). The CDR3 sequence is CASSIRDNAGNQPQHF. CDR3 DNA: TGTGCCAGTAGTATAAGGGACAATGCGGGCAATCAGCCCCAGCATTTT.

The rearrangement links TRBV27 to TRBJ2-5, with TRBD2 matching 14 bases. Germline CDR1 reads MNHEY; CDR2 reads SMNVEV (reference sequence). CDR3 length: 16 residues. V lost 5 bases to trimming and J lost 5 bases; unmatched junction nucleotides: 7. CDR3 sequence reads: CASSMTSGRAGETQYF. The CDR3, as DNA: TGTGCCAGCAGTATGACTAGCGGGAGGGCCGGGGAGACCCAGTACTTC.

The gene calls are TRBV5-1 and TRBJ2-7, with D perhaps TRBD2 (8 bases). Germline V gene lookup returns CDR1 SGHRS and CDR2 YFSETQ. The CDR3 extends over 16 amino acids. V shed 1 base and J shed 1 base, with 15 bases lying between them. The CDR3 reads CASSLSSGTASYEQYF. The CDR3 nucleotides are TGCGCCAGCAGCTTGAGTAGCGGGACAGCTTCCTACGAGCAGTACTTC.

The CDR3 coding sequence is TGTGCCAGCTCACAAAGGAGACAGGGGGACCACAATCAGCCCCAGCATTTT. Encoded protein: CASSQRRQGDHNQPQHF. This chain links TRBV18 with TRBJ1-5; TRBD1 matches at 9 bases. The germline CDR1 and CDR2 sequences are KGHSH and LQKENI. With V trimmed by 4 bases and J by 3 bases, 10 bases remained unmatched. The length of the CDR3 is 17 residues.

CDR3 DNA sequence: TGTGCCAGCAGCTTATTGTCAGGGGGCGACTACGAGCAGTACTTC. This codes for CASSLLSGGDYEQYF. J is TRBJ2-7 and V is TRBV7-2; TRBD1 matches 8 bases. The germline V gene encodes CDR1 SGHTA and CDR2 FQGNSA. The CDR3 sequence is 15 residues long. V trimming: 2 bases; J trimming: 3 bases; junction bases outside the gene matches: 6. Full variable domain (remainder filled in from reference TRBV7-2 and TRBJ2-7): GAGVSQSPSNKVTEKGKDVELRCDPISGHTALYWYRQSLGQGLEFLIYFQGNSAPDKSGLPSDRFSAERTGGSVSTLTIQRTQQEDSAVYLCASSLLSGGDYEQYFGPGTRLTVT.

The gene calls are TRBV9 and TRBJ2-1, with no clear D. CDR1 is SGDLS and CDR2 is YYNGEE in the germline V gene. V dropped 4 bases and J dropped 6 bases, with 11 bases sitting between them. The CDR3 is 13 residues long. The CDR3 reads CASSISSGNEQFF. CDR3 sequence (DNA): TGTGCCAGCAGCATCTCATCCGGCAATGAGCAGTTCTTC.

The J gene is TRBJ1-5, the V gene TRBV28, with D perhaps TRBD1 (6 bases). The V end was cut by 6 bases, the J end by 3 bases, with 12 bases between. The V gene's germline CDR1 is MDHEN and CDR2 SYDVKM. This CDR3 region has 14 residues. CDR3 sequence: CASSGQMVNQPQHF. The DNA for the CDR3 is TGTGCCAGCAGCGGACAGATGGTCAATCAGCCCCAGCATTTT.

CDR3 amino acids: CASSQRYRAEAFF. The CDR3, as DNA: TGTGCCAGCAGCCAGCGGTACAGGGCTGAAGCTTTCTTT. V gene TRBV28 combines with J gene TRBJ1-1; TRBD1 might be the D (6 bases). The CDR3 is 13 amino acids. V dropped 6 bases and J dropped 6 bases, with 14 bases sitting between them. Germline V gives CDR1 MDHEN, CDR2 SYDVKM.

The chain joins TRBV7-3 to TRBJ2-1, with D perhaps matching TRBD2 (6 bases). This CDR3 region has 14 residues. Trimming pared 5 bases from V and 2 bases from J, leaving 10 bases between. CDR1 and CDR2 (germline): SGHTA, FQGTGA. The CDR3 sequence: CASSPPGAYNEQFF. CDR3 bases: TGTGCCAGCAGCCCTCCGGGAGCCTACAATGAGCAGTTCTTC.

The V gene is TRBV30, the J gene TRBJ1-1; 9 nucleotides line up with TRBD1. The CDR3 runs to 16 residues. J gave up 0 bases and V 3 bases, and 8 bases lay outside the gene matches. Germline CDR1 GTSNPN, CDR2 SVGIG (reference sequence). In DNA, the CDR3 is TGTGCCTGGAGCAGGGACAGGGTGGATTTGAACACTGAAGCTTTCTTT. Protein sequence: CAWSRDRVDLNTEAFF.

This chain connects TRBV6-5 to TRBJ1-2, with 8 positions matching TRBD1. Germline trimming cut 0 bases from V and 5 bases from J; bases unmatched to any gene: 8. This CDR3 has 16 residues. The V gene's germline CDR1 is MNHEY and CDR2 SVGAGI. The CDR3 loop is CASSYSKQGAGYGYTF. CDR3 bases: TGTGCCAGCAGTTACTCGAAGCAGGGGGCAGGGTATGGCTACACCTTC.

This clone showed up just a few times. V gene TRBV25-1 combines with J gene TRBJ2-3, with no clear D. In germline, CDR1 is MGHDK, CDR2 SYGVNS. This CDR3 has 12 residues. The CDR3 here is CASGGGTDTQYF. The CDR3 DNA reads TGTGCTTCGGGTGGCGGCACAGATACGCAGTATTTT. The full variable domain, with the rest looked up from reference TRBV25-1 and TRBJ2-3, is EADIYQTPRYLVIGTGKKITLECSQTMGHDKMYWYQQDPGMELHLIHYSYGVNSTEKGDLSSESTVSRIRTEHFPLTLESARPSHTSQYLCASGGGTDTQYFGPGTRLTVL.

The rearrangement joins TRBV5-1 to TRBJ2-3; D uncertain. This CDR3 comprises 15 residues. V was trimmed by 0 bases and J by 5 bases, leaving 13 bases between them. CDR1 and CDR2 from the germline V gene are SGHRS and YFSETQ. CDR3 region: CASSLVGAVIDTQYF. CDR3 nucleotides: TGCGCCAGCAGCTTGGTCGGTGCGGTAATAGATACGCAGTATTTT.

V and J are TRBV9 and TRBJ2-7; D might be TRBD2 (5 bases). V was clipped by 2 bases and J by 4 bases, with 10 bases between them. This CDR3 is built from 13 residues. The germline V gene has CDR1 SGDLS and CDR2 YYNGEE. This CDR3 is CASSVHPGYEQYF. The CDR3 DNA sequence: TGTGCCAGCAGCGTCCACCCGGGGTACGAGCAGTACTTC.

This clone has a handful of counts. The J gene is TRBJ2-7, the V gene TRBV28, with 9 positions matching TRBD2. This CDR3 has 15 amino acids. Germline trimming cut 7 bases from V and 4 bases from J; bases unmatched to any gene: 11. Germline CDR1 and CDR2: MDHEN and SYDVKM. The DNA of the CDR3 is TGTGCCAGCAACGATGCCGGGACTAGCCATTACGAGCAGTACTTC. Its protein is CASNDAGTSHYEQYF.

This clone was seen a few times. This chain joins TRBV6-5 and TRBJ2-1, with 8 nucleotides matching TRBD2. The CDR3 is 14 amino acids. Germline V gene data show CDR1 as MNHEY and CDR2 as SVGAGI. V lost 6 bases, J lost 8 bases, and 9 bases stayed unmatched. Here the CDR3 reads CASSRTSTSDEQFF. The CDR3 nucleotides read TGTGCCAGCAGCCGGACTAGCACCTCAGATGAGCAGTTCTTC.

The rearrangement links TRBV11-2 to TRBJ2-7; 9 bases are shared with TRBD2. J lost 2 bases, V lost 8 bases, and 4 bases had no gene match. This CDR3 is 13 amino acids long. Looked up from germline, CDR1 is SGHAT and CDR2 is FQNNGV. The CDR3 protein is CASSGTSTYEQYF. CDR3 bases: TGTGCCAGCTCTGGGACTAGCACCTACGAGCAGTACTTC.

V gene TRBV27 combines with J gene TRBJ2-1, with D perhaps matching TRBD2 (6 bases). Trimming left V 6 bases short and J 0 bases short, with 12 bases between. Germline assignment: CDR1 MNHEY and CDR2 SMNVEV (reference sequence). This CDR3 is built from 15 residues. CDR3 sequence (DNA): TGTGCCAGCAGCCTAGCGCGGAGCTCCTACAATGAGCAGTTCTTC. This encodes CASSLARSSYNEQFF.

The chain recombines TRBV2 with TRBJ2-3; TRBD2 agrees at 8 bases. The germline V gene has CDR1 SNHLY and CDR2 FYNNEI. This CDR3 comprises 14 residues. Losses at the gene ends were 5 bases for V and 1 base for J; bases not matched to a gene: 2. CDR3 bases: TGTGCCAGCAGTACTAGCGGAGGCACAGATACGCAGTATTTT. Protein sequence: CASSTSGGTDTQYF.

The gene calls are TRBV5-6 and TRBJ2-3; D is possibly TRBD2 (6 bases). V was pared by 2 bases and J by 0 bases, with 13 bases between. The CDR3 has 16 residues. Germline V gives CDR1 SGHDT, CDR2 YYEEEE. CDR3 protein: CASSFARGSSTDTQYF. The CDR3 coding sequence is TGTGCCAGCAGCTTCGCCCGGGGGTCTAGCACAGATACGCAGTATTTT.

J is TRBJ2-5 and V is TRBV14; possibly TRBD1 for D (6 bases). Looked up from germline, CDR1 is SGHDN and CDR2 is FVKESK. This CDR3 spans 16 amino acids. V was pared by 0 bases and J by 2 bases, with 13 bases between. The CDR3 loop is CASSQDRTEPQETQYF. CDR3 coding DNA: TGTGCCAGCAGCCAAGATCGGACAGAGCCTCAAGAGACCCAGTACTTC.

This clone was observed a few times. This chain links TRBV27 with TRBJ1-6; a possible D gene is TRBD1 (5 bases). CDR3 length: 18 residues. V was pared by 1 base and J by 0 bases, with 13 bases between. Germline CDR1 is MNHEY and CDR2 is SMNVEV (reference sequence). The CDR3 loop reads CASSLYPGSSSYNSPLHF. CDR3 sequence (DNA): TGTGCCAGCAGTTTATATCCAGGGTCCAGCTCCTATAATTCACCCCTCCACTTT.

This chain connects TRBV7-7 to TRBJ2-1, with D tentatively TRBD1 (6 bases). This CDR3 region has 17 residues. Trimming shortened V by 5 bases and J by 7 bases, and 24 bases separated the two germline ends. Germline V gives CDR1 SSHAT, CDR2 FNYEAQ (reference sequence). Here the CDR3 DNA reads TGTGCCAGCAGCCCAGGGCGGGCAGGGGCTCTTGTGAATGAGCAGTTCTTC. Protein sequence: CASSPGRAGALVNEQFF.

The CDR3 region has the DNA TGTGCCAGCAGCTTGGTACTAGCGGGAGGGGGCCAAGAGACCCAGTACTTC. Translated: CASSLVLAGGGQETQYF. The J gene is TRBJ2-5, the V gene TRBV5-6; 13 nucleotides line up with TRBD2. Germline V gene lookup returns CDR1 SGHDT and CDR2 YYEEEE. V gave up 0 bases and J gave up 1 base; unmatched junction bases: 3. The CDR3 sequence is 17 residues long.

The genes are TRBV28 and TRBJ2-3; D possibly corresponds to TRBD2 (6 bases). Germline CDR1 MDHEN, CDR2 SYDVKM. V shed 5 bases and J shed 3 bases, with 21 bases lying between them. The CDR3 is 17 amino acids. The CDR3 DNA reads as TGTGCCAGCAGTACTAACCCCAGGGCTAGCGCAACAGATACGCAGTATTTT. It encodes CASSTNPRASATDTQYF.